The 26 T cell receptor beta chains below come from one sample, sequenced in a study of memory CD4+ T cells and cytomegalovirus serostatus. The sort gate was single viable CD3+CD4+CD8-CD45RO+ cells for memory CD4+ T cells. Sequencing used immunoSEQ multiplex PCR; TCRdb keeps in-frame clones, though not all of them. This table has approximately 46,000 clones, over 70% appearing once. The sequenced sample consisted of memory CD4+ T cells from blood. Source of these receptors: an adult in good health and CMV-seronegative.

This chain connects TRBV25-1 to TRBJ1-1; D remains ambiguous. In germline, CDR1 is MGHDK, CDR2 SYGVNS. Trimming stripped 6 bases from V and 5 bases from J, with 16 bases between. The CDR3 loop spans 14 amino acids. CDR3 coding DNA: TGTGCCAGCAGGACAAACAACCGGAGGACTGAAGCTTTCTTT. It encodes CASRTNNRRTEAFF.

V gene TRBV14 combines with J gene TRBJ1-1; no clear D. Deletions cut 1 base from V and 11 bases from J, with 8 bases between. The CDR3 covers 11 residues. Germline V gene lookup returns CDR1 SGHDN and CDR2 FVKESK. CDR3: CASSQVGFAFF. CDR3 in DNA: TGTGCCAGCAGCCAAGTGGGGTTTGCTTTCTTT.

This clone was picked up a small number of times. The V gene is TRBV30, the J gene TRBJ1-6; 8 bases agree with TRBD1. V shed 2 bases and J 8 bases; nucleotides not matched to a gene: 11. The CDR3 length is 16 residues. The germline gives CDR1 GTSNPN, CDR2 SVGIG (reference sequence). In nucleotides, the CDR3 is TGTGCCTGGAGTATCAATCTCGGACAGGGTGATTCACCCCTCCACTTT. It translates to CAWSINLGQGDSPLHF. Looking up the rest from reference TRBV30 and TRBJ1-6 gives the full variable domain: SQTIHQWPATLVQPVGSPLSLECTVEGTSNPNLYWYRQAAGRGLQLLFYSVGIGQISSEVPQNLSASRPQDRQFILSSKKLLLSDSGFYLCAWSINLGQGDSPLHFGNGTRLTVT.

The CDR3 nucleotides read TGTGCCAGCAGCTTAGCGGACACTCCCTACACCTTC. It codes for CASSLADTPYTF. This chain links TRBV7-2 with TRBJ1-2; weak D call: TRBD1 (5 bases). V lost 0 bases, J lost 10 bases, and 9 bases lay in between. The CDR3 covers 12 residues. Germline CDR1 is SGHTA and CDR2 is FQGNSA.

The V gene is TRBV6-6, the J gene TRBJ2-1; a possible D gene is TRBD2 (5 bases). Per the germline V gene, CDR1 is MNHNY and CDR2 is SVGAGI (reference sequence). There are 13 residues in the CDR3. V was clipped by 7 bases and J by 4 bases, with 11 bases between them. The CDR3 DNA reads TGTGCCAGCACAAGCGGTAGATACAATGAGCAGTTCTTC. Protein: CASTSGRYNEQFF.

V gene TRBV19 combines with J gene TRBJ2-4, with TRBD1 as a possible D gene (5 bases). Per the germline V gene, CDR1 is LNHDA and CDR2 is SQIVND (reference sequence). V shed 5 bases and J shed 1 base, with 24 bases lying between them. The CDR3 extends over 19 amino acids. The CDR3 DNA reads as TGTGCCAGTAGTCCGACCCCACTACAGGCTAGTCCTGCCAAAAACATTCAGTACTTC. The encoded protein is CASSPTPLQASPAKNIQYF.

This chain joins TRBV6-5 and TRBJ2-1, with 10 bases lining up with TRBD2. Germline V gene data show CDR1 as MNHEY and CDR2 as SVGAGI. This CDR3 contains 13 residues. The ends lost 5 bases at V and 14 bases at J; junction bases unmatched: 9. In nucleotides, the CDR3 is TGTGCCAGCAGTCCTGTTAGCGGGGGGACAAAGTTCTTC. It translates to CASSPVSGGTKFF.

The chain has TRBV6-5 and TRBJ2-7, with 10 bases identical to TRBD1. CDR3 length equals 15 residues. With 4 bases clipped from V and 2 bases from J, the junction kept 5 bases outside the gene matches. CDR1 is MNHEY and CDR2 is SVGAGI in the germline V gene. Here the CDR3 reads CASSSPDRGAYEQYF. The CDR3 DNA is TGTGCCAGCAGTTCTCCGGACAGGGGGGCCTACGAGCAGTACTTC.

This chain connects TRBV2 to TRBJ2-7; 13 bases are shared with TRBD2. The germline V gene encodes CDR1 SNHLY and CDR2 FYNNEI. With V trimmed by 6 bases and J by 0 bases, 5 bases remained unmatched. There are 16 residues in the CDR3. As DNA, the CDR3 is TGTGCCAGCAGGGGACTAGCGGGGCCTAGCTCCTACGAGCAGTACTTC. Protein product: CASRGLAGPSSYEQYF.

The V call is TRBV5-1, the J call TRBJ2-1, with D tentatively TRBD2 (5 bases). Germline CDR1 and CDR2: SGHRS and YFSETQ. This CDR3 region has 14 residues. V lost 3 bases, J lost 1 base, and 8 bases lay in between. The CDR3 sequence is CASSSDLSYNEQFF. CDR3 nucleotides: TGCGCCAGCAGCTCGGACTTATCCTACAATGAGCAGTTCTTC.

V gene TRBV2 combines with J gene TRBJ2-1; D tentatively fits TRBD1 or TRBD2 (6 bases each). Deletions cut 0 bases from V and 6 bases from J, with 18 bases between. Germline V gene lookup returns CDR1 SNHLY and CDR2 FYNNEI. The CDR3 is made up of 17 amino acids. In DNA form, the CDR3 reads TGTGCCAGCAGTGAAGCAGGACTACGATTAGGGGGCAATGAGCAGTTCTTC. This sequence encodes CASSEAGLRLGGNEQFF.

The chain has TRBV19 and TRBJ1-3; D perhaps matches TRBD1 (5 bases). The germline V and J ends were trimmed by 3 bases and 0 bases, with 9 bases remaining between them. CDR1 LNHDA and CDR2 SQIVND come from the germline V gene (reference sequence). This CDR3 has 15 residues. CDR3 DNA sequence: TGTGCCAGTAGTATGTGGGGGAGCTCTGGAAACACCATATATTTT. Translated: CASSMWGSSGNTIYF.

V usage is TRBV5-1 and J usage is TRBJ1-2; D is perhaps TRBD1 (6 bases). V dropped 3 bases and J dropped 4 bases, with 16 bases sitting between them. The CDR3 runs to 15 residues. Germline V lookup: CDR1 SGHRS, CDR2 YFSETQ. The CDR3 region has the DNA TGCGCCAGCAGCTCTACCTTGACAGGATCCTATGGCTACACCTTC. Amino acids: CASSSTLTGSYGYTF. The variable domain in full, completed from reference TRBV5-1 and TRBJ1-2, reads KAGVTQTPRYLIKTRGQQVTLSCSPISGHRSVSWYQQTPGQGLQFLFEYFSETQRNKGNFPGRFSGRQFSNSRSEMNVSTLELGDSALYLCASSSTLTGSYGYTFGSGTRLTVV.

In nucleotides, the CDR3 is TGCGCCAGCAGCCAAGAAGGTCTAGCGGGGGGACTATACAATGAGCAGTTCTTC. Encoded protein: CASSQEGLAGGLYNEQFF. The chain uses TRBV4-1 and TRBJ2-1; 11 nucleotides align to TRBD2. Germline V gene lookup returns CDR1 MGHRA and CDR2 YSYEKL. The trim removed 0 bases at V and 4 bases at J, leaving 8 bases unmatched. This CDR3 contains 18 residues.

The J gene is TRBJ2-7, the V gene TRBV6-1, with 7 bases identical to TRBD1. The length of the CDR3 is 15 residues. V shed 6 bases and J 1 base; nucleotides not matched to a gene: 9. Germline V gene data show CDR1 as MNHNS and CDR2 as SASEGT. In nucleotides, the CDR3 is TGTGCCAGCAGAGTAGACAGGGTCCCTTCCTACGAGCAGTACTTC. This codes for CASRVDRVPSYEQYF.

This clone was seen a single time. The chain couples TRBV11-2 to TRBJ1-4, with D maybe TRBD1 (5 bases). This CDR3 contains 14 residues. Trimming left V 1 base short and J 7 bases short, with 10 bases between. Germline V gene lookup returns CDR1 SGHAT and CDR2 FQNNGV. The CDR3 protein is CASSLGGVGEKLFF. The CDR3 bases are TGTGCCAGCAGCTTAGGAGGGGTTGGTGAAAAACTGTTTTTT.

The V gene is TRBV6-5, the J gene TRBJ1-2; D unresolved. The V and J ends lost 7 bases and 5 bases respectively, with 8 bases between them. Germline V gene lookup returns CDR1 MNHEY and CDR2 SVGAGI. CDR3 length: 11 amino acids. CDR3: CASTEGYGYTF. The CDR3 DNA sequence: TGTGCCAGCACGGAAGGATATGGCTACACCTTC.

The chain has TRBV30 and TRBJ1-5; D might be TRBD1 (5 bases). V lost 3 bases and J lost 1, with 22 bases in between. CDR3 length: 18 residues. CDR1 is GTSNPN, CDR2 SVGIG, per germline (reference sequence). The CDR3 sequence is CAWSSWRAGAGSNQPQHF. The DNA for the CDR3 is TGTGCCTGGAGCTCTTGGAGGGCAGGCGCAGGGAGCAATCAGCCCCAGCATTTT.

Concerning this clone itself: One end of the junction varies from germline; a read error may be responsible. J is TRBJ2-5 and V is TRBV7-7, with D perhaps matching TRBD2 (6 bases). The germline V gene encodes CDR1 SSHAT and CDR2 FNYEAQ (reference sequence). The CDR3 contains 15 residues. This CDR3 reads CASSLYSGVQETQYF. For the CDR3, the DNA is TGTGCTAGCAGCTTATATTCGGGGGTCCAAGAGACCCAGTACTTC.

This clone was recorded only once. V is TRBV5-5 and J is TRBJ2-4, with 10 bases that match TRBD1. The ends lost 3 bases at V and 10 bases at J; junction bases unmatched: 10. Looked up from germline, CDR1 is SGHKS and CDR2 is YYEKEE (reference sequence). CDR3 length equals 15 residues. The CDR3 sequence is CASSSQPDRGSIQYF. The CDR3 nucleotides read TGTGCCAGCAGCTCCCAACCGGACAGGGGGTCAATTCAGTACTTC.

This clone was seen only once. This chain connects TRBV6-5 to TRBJ2-1; 7 bases line up with TRBD2. Germline V gene data show CDR1 as MNHEY and CDR2 as SVGAGI. CDR3 length equals 16 residues. The ends lost 2 bases at V and 1 base at J; junction bases unmatched: 5. CDR3 residues: CASSYDGGSSYNEQFF. CDR3 DNA: TGTGCCAGCAGTTACGACGGGGGGAGTTCCTACAATGAGCAGTTCTTC.

The chain joins TRBV6-5 to TRBJ2-1; 9 bases match TRBD2. The CDR3 sequence is 15 residues long. The germline V gene has CDR1 MNHEY and CDR2 SVGAGI. The J segment lost 7 bases and the V segment lost 7 bases, leaving 11 bases of the junction unmatched. CDR3 amino acids: CASKAGGATGNEQFF. The CDR3 coding sequence is TGTGCCAGCAAAGCGGGGGGTGCTACGGGGAATGAGCAGTTCTTC.

The chain links TRBV10-2 to TRBJ1-4; TRBD1 matches 10 bases. Losses at the gene ends were 3 bases for V and 13 bases for J; bases not matched to a gene: 5. CDR3 length equals 13 residues. Germline CDR1 and CDR2: WSHSY and SAAADI. The chain's CDR3 is CASSEGTGVPLFF. Here the CDR3 DNA reads TGCGCCAGCAGTGAAGGGACAGGGGTCCCACTGTTTTTT.

The CDR3 loop is CASSSGQGLGELFF. CDR3 nucleotides: TGTGCCAGCAGCTCGGGACAGGGTTTAGGGGAGCTGTTTTTT. This chain links TRBV5-8 with TRBJ2-2, with 9 bases that match TRBD1. The CDR3 length is 14 residues. V dropped 3 bases and J dropped 8; count of bases not matched to a gene: 5. From germline, CDR1 is SGHTS and CDR2 YDEGEE.

This sequence joins TRBV5-6 and TRBJ2-3; 10 nucleotides match TRBD1. This CDR3 comprises 16 residues. V dropped 5 bases and J dropped 0; count of bases not matched to a gene: 6. CDR1 is SGHDT and CDR2 is YYEEEE in the germline V gene. Here the CDR3 DNA reads TGTGCCAGCAGACGGACAGGGGGAGCTAGCACAGATACGCAGTATTTT. Translation: CASRRTGGASTDTQYF.

The chain employs TRBV6-1 and TRBJ2-5; 8 bases are shared with TRBD2. Unmatched junction bases numbered 11, after V lost 0 bases and J lost 5 bases. The V gene's germline CDR1 is MNHNS and CDR2 SASEGT. The CDR3 length is 17 residues. CDR3 coding DNA: TGTGCCAGCAGTGAAGCCCTAGGACTAGCCCCCGCCGAGACCCAGTACTTC. Its protein product is CASSEALGLAPAETQYF.